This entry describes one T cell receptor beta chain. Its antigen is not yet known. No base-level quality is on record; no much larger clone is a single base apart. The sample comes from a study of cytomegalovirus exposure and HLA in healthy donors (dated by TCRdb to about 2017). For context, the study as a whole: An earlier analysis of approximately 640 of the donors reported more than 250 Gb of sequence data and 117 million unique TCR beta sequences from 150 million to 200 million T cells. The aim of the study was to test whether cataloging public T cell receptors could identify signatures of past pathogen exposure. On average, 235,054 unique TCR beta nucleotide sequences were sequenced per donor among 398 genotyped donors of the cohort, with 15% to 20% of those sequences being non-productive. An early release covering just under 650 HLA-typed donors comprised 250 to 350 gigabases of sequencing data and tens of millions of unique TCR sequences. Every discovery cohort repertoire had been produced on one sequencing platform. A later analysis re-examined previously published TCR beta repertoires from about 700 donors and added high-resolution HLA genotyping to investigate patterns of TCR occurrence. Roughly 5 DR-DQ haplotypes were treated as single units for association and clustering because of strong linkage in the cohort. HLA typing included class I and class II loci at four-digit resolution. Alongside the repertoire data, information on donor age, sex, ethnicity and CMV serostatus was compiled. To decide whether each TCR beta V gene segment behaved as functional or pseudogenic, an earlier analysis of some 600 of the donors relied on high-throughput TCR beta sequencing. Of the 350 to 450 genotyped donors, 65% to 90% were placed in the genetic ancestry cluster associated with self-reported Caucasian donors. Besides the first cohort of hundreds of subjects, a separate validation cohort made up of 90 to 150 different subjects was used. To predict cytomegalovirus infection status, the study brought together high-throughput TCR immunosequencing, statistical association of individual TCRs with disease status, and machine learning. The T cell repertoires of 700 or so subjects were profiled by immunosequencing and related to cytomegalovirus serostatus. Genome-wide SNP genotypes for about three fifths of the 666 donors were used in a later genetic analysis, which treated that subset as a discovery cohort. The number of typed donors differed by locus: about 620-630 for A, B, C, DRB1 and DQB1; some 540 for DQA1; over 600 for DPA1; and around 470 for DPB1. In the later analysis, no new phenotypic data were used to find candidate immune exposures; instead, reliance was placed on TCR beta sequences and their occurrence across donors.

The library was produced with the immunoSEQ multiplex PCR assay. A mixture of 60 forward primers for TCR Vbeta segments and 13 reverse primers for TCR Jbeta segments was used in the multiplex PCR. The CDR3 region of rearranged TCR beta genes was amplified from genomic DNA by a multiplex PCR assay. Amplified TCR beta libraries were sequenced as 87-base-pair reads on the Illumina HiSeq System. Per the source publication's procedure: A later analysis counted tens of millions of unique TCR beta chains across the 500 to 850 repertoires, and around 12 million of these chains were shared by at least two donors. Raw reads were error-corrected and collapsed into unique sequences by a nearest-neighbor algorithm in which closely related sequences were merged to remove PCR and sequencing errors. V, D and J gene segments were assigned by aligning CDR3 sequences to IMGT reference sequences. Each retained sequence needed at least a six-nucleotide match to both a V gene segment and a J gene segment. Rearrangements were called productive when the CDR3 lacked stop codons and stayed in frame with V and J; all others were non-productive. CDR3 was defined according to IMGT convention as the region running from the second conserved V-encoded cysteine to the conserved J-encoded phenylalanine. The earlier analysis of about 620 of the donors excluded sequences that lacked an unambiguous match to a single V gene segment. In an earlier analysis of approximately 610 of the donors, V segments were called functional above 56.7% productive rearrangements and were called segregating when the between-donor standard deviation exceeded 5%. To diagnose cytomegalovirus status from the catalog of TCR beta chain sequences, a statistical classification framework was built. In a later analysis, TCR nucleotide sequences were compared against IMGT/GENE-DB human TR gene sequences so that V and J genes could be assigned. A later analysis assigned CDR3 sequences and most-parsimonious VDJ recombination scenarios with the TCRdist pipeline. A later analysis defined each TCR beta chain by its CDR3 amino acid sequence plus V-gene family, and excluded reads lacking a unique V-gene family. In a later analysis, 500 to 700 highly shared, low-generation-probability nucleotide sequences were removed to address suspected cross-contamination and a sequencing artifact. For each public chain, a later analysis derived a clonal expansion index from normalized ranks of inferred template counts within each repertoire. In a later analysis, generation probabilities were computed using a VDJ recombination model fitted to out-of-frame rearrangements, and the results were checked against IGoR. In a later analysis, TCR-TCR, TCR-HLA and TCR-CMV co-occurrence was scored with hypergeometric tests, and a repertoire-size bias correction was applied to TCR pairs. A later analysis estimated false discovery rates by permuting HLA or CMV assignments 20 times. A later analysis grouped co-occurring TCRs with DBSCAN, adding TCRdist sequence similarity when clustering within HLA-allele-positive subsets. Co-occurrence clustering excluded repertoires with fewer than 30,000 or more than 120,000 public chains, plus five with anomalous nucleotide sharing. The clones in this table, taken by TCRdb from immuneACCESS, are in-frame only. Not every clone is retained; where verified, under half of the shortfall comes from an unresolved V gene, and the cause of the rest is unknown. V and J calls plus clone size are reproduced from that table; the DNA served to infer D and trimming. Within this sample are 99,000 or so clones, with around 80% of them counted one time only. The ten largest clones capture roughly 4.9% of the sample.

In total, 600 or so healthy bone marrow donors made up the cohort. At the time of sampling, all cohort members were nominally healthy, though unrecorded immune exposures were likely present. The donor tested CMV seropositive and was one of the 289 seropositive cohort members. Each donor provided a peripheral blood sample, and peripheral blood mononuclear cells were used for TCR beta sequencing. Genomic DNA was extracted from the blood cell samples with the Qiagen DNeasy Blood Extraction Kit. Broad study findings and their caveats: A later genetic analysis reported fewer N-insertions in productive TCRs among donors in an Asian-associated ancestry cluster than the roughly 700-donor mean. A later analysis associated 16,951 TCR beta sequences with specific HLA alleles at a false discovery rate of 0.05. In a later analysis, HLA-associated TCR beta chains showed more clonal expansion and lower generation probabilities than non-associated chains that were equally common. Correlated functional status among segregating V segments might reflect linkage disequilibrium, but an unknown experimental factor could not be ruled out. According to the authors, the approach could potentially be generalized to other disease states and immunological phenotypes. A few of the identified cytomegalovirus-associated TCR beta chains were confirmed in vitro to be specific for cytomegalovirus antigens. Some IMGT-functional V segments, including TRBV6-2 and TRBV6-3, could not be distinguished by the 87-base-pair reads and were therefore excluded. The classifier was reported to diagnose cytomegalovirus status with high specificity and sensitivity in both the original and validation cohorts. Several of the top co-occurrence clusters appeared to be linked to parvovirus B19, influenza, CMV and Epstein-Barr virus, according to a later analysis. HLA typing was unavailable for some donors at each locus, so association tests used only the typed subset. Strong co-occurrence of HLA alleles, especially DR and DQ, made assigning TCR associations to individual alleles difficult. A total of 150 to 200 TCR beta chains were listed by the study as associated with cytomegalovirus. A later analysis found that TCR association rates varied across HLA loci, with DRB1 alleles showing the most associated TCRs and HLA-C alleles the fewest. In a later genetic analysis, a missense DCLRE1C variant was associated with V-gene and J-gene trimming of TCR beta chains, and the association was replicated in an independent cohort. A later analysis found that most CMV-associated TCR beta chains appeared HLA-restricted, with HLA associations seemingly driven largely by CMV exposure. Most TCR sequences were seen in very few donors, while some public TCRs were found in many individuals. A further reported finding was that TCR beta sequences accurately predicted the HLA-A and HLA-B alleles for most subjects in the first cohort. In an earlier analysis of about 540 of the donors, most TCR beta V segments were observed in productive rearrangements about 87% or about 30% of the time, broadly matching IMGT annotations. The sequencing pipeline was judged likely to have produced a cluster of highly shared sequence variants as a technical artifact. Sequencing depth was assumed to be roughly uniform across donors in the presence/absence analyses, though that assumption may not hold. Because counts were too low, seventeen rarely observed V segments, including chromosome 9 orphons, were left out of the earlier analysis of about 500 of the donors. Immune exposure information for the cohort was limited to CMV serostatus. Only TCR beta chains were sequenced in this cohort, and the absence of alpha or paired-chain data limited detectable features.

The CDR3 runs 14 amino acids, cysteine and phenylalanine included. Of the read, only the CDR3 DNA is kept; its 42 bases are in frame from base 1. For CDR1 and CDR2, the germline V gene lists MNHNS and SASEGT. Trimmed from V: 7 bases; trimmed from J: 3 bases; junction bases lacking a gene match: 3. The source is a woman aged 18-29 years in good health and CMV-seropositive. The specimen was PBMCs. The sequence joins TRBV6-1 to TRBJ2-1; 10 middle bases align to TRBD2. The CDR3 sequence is CASTTSGNYNEQFF. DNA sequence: TGTGCCAGCACCACTAGCGGGAACTACAATGAGCAGTTCTTC.